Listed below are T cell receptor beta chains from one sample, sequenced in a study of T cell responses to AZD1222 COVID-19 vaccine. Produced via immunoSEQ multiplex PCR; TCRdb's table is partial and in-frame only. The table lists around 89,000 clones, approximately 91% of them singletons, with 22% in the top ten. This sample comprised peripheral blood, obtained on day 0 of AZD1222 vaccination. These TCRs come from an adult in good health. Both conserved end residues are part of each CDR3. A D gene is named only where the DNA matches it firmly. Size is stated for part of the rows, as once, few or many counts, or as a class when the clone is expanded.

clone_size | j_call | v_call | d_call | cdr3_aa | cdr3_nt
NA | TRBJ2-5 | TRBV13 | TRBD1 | CASRRSPAGTGKETQYF | TGTGCCAGCAGAAGAAGTCCCGCCGGGACAGGAAAAGAGACCCAGTACTTC
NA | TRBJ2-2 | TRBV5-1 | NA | CASSLGLAGGGGELFF | TGCGCCAGCAGCTTGGGTCTAGCTGGGGGCGGCGGGGAGCTGTTTTTT
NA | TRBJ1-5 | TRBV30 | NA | CAWRRQDPNQPQHF | TGTGCCTGGAGGAGACAGGACCCCAATCAGCCCCAGCATTTT
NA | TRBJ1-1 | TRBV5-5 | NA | CASSFQGSTEAFF | TGTGCCAGCAGCTTCCAGGGAAGCACTGAAGCTTTCTTT
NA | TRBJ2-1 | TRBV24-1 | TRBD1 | CATSDSYSRTGIRYEQFF | TGTGCCACCAGTGATTCGTACTCTCGGACAGGGATTAGGTATGAGCAGTTCTTC
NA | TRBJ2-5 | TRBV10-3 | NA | CASTFDGAINVETQYF | TGTGCCTCAACTTTCGATGGGGCCATAAACGTAGAGACCCAGTACTTC
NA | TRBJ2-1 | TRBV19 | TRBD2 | CASQGGSGGSYNEQFF | TGTGCCTCTCAAGGCGGCAGCGGGGGGTCCTACAATGAGCAGTTCTTC
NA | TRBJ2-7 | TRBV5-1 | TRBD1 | CASSFGTEGEQYF | TGCGCCAGCAGCTTCGGGACAGAAGGCGAGCAGTACTTC
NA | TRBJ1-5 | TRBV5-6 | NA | CASSQTAYQPQHF | TGTGCCAGCAGCCAAACAGCCTATCAGCCCCAGCATTTT
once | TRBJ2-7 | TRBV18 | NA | CASSPYELSMGSSYEQYF | TGTGCCAGCTCTCCATATGAGTTGAGTATGGGGTCATCCTACGAGCAGTACTTC
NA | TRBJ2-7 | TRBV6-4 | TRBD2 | CASSEVAGGQQYF | TGTGCCAGCAGTGAAGTTGCGGGGGGTCAGCAGTACTTC
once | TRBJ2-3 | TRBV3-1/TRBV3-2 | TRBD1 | CASSQGQSINTDTQYF | TGTGCCAGCAGCCAGGGACAGTCGATTAACACAGATACGCAGTATTTT
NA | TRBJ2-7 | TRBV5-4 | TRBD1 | CASSSGTGAYEQYF | TGTGCCAGCAGCTCAGGGACAGGGGCCTACGAGCAGTACTTC
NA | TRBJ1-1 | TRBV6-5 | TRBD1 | CASSYSTDRAVTEAFF | TGTGCCAGCAGTTACTCGACGGACAGGGCGGTCACTGAAGCTTTCTTT
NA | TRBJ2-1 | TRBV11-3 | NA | CASSTGTSLPWNEQFF | TGTGCCAGCAGCACCGGGACCTCCCTCCCGTGGAATGAGCAGTTCTTC
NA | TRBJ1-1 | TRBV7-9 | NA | CASSFLEALNTEAFF | TGTGCCAGCAGCTTCCTTGAGGCGTTGAACACTGAAGCTTTCTTT
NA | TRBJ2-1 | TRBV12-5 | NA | CASGPPGTYNEQFF | TGTGCTAGTGGCCCTCCGGGGACATACAATGAGCAGTTCTTC
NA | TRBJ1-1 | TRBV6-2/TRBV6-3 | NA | CASSYARRWNTEAFF | TGTGCCAGCAGTTACGCGCGGAGATGGAACACTGAAGCTTTCTTT
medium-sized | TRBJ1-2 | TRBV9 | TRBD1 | CASSAGGGYTF | TGTGCCAGCAGTGCAGGGGGCGGCTACACCTTC
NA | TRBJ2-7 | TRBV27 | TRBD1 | CASSPGQGWNEQYF | TGTGCCAGCAGTCCAGGACAGGGTTGGAACGAGCAGTACTTC
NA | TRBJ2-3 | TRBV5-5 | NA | CASSFGVSTDTQYF | TGTGCCAGCAGCTTCGGCGTGAGCACAGATACGCAGTATTTT
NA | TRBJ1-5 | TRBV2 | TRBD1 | CASTGTGGWGSQPQHF | TGTGCCAGCACCGGGACAGGGGGCTGGGGTAGTCAGCCCCAGCATTTT
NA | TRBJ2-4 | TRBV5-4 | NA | CASSLAGTAQNIQYF | TGTGCCAGCAGCTTGGCCGGTACTGCCCAAAACATTCAGTACTTC
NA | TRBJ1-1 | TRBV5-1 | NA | CASTSVSNTEAFF | TGCGCCAGCACCTCAGTTTCGAACACTGAAGCTTTCTTT
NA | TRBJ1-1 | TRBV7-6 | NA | CASSLAFGRNTEAFF | TGTGCCAGCAGCTTAGCTTTCGGGAGGAACACTGAAGCTTTCTTT
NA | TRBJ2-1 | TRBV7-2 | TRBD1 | CASRFPGQGYNEQFF | TGTGCCAGCAGGTTCCCGGGACAGGGGTACAATGAGCAGTTCTTC
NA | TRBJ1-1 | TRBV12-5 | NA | CASGSSGGGVTEAFF | TGTGCTAGTGGGTCATCCGGGGGCGGGGTGACTGAAGCTTTCTTT
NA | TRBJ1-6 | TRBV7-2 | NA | CASSLLGNNSPLHF | TGTGCCAGCAGCTTACTCGGGAATAATTCACCCCTCCACTTT
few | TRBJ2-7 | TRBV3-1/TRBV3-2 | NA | CASSQGPGPSSYEQYF | TGTGCCAGCAGCCAAGGTCCGGGACCCTCTTCCTACGAGCAGTACTTC
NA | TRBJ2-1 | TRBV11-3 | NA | CASSYTGILGEQFF | TGTGCCAGCAGCTACACAGGGATTCTAGGCGAGCAGTTCTTC
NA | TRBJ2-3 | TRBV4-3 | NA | CASSQMGARDTQYF | TGCGCCAGCAGCCAAATGGGGGCGAGAGATACGCAGTATTTT
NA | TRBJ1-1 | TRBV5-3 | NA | CARSLVRVGNTEAFF | TGTGCCAGAAGCTTGGTGAGGGTCGGAAACACTGAAGCTTTCTTT
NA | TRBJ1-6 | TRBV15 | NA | CATSRERRGSGSPLHF | TGTGCCACCAGCAGAGAGAGGAGAGGGAGTGGTTCACCCCTCCACTTT